What follows is one TCR beta chain and its context. As yet, its antigen is unknown. Only in-frame clones appear in the TCRdb table, and some are missing; sequencing was by immunoSEQ multiplex PCR. Here the sample spans approximately 260,000 clones, approximately 84% being singletons. The data derive from a study of Tregs in tolerant kidney transplant recipients. Findings of the study overall: The most relevant donor-specific Treg TCRbeta repertoire apparently came from expansion with activated donor B cells.

This CDR3 has 16 residues. The germline V gene has CDR1 KGHSH and CDR2 LQKENI. Trimming left V 3 bases short and J 0 bases short, with 12 bases between. CD4+CD25+CD127- Tregs, CD4+CD25- non-Tregs, CD4 and CD8 cells were sorted. What was sequenced was CD4+ T cells from blood. The sequence was collected from a human donor in good health. The chain carries TRBV18 and TRBJ1-3; perhaps TRBD1 as D (6 bases). In DNA, the CDR3 is TGTGCCAGCTCACCTACGGACAGTGGCTCTGGAAACACCATATATTTT. Residues: CASSPTDSGSGNTIYF.